Shown below are 23 T cell receptor beta chains from a single sample sequenced in a study of CD8+ T cells in alopecia areata. Treatment of the sample: oral pan-JAK inhibitor, 5-10 mg twice daily. RNA extraction was followed by reverse transcription into cDNA, which acted as the sequencing template. Generated by immunoSEQ multiplex PCR, the TCRdb table keeps only in-frame clones and is missing some. The sample lists about 140,000 clones; 80% to 90% were seen once. The material was CD8+ T cells sorted from blood, obtained at week 4, from a patient treated with tofacitinib. These receptors were collected from a human donor with alopecia areata.

The V and J genes are TRBV7-9 and TRBJ1-1; D remains ambiguous. CDR3 size: 17 residues. Looked up from germline, CDR1 is SEHNR and CDR2 is FQNEAQ (reference sequence). V dropped 1 base and J dropped 0 bases, with 15 bases sitting between them. The CDR3 DNA reads as TGTGCCAGCAGCTTAGAGGCCTTCGGACCGCTGAACACTGAAGCTTTCTTT. Amino acids: CASSLEAFGPLNTEAFF.

The chain uses TRBV27 and TRBJ2-2; 8 nucleotides match TRBD1. Germline loops: CDR1 MNHEY, CDR2 SMNVEV (reference sequence). This CDR3 spans 17 amino acids. Trimming took 4 bases from V and 5 from J; bases not matched to a gene: 12. The CDR3, as DNA: TGTGCCAGCAGTTCAGGGGGCCCCACTGAGGGTACCGGGGAGCTGTTTTTT. It encodes CASSSGGPTEGTGELFF.

CDR3 amino acids: CATRRQGGTDTQYF. The CDR3 DNA reads as TGTGCCACACGACGGCAGGGAGGTACAGATACGCAGTATTTT. V and J are TRBV2 and TRBJ2-3; a possible D gene is TRBD2 (6 bases). The CDR3 sequence is 14 residues long. CDR1 is SNHLY, CDR2 FYNNEI, per germline. Trimming took off 10 bases at V and 3 bases at J, with 17 bases between the two ends. Together with reference TRBV2 and TRBJ2-3, the CDR3 gives the full variable domain: EPEVTQTPSHQVTQMGQEVILRCVPISNHLYFYWYRQILGQKVEFLVSFYNNEISEKSEIFDDQFSVERPDGSNFTLKIRSTKLEDSAMYFCATRRQGGTDTQYFGPGTRLTVL.

This sequence joins TRBV19 and TRBJ1-5; 7 nucleotides agree with TRBD1. The J segment lost 0 bases and the V segment lost 5 bases, leaving 4 bases of the junction unmatched. The germline V gene has CDR1 LNHDA and CDR2 SQIVND (reference sequence). CDR3 length: 15 residues. CDR3 nucleotides: TGTGCCAGTAGTCCAGGGACAGCTAGCAATCAGCCCCAGCATTTT. It yields the protein CASSPGTASNQPQHF. The entire variable domain, with the rest obtained from reference TRBV19 and TRBJ1-5, is as follows: DGGITQSPKYLFRKEGQNVTLSCEQNLNHDAMYWYRQDPGQGLRLIYYSQIVNDFQKGDIAEGYSVSREKKESFPLTVTSAQKNPTAFYLCASSPGTASNQPQHFGDGTRLSIL.

This clone has a handful of counts. The chain couples TRBV25-1 to TRBJ1-5; D not certain. CDR3 length: 14 residues. Germline assignment: CDR1 MGHDK and CDR2 SYGVNS. Trimming removed 3 bases at V and 7 bases at J, with 13 bases between. In DNA, the CDR3 is TGTGCCAGCAGTGAGATCCTTGAGGGCCAGCCCCAGCATTTT. Translation: CASSEILEGQPQHF.

V gene TRBV10-3 combines with J gene TRBJ2-1, with 10 bases identical to TRBD2. V trimming: 1 base; J trimming: 4 bases; junction bases outside the gene matches: 7. The CDR3 runs to 17 residues. The germline gives CDR1 ENHRY, CDR2 SYGVKD. The CDR3 loop reads CAISELAGGILYNEQFF. The CDR3 DNA reads as TGTGCCATCAGTGAGTTAGCGGGGGGCATCCTATACAATGAGCAGTTCTTC.

The chain employs TRBV18 and TRBJ2-7; 10 nucleotides line up with TRBD1. The junction had 11 bases not matched to a gene; V was cut back by 10 bases and J by 5 bases. Germline-derived CDR1 and CDR2 are KGHSH and LQKENI. This CDR3 spans 14 amino acids. DNA of the CDR3: TGTGCCACCAACCCGGGACAGGGGAACGACGAGCAGTACTTC. Translation gives CATNPGQGNDEQYF.

This chain links TRBV12-5 with TRBJ2-3; D uncertain. There are 13 residues in the CDR3. Per the germline V gene, CDR1 is LGHNT and CDR2 is FRNRAP. The ends were cut back, 1 base at V and 4 bases at J, with 6 bases in the middle. CDR3 sequence reads: CASGLERSDTQYF. CDR3 sequence (DNA): TGTGCTAGTGGTTTGGAAAGATCAGATACGCAGTATTTT.

This clone came up once. The rearrangement uses TRBV5-1 and TRBJ1-4; unclear D gene. There are 15 residues in the CDR3. V was shortened by 4 bases and J by 0 bases, with 10 bases between the two germline ends. The germline CDR1 and CDR2 sequences are SGHRS and YFSETQ. The CDR3 region has the DNA TGCGCCAGCAGCGCCGACCGAGCAACTAATGAAAAACTGTTTTTT. Translated: CASSADRATNEKLFF. The full variable domain, with the rest looked up from reference TRBV5-1 and TRBJ1-4, is KAGVTQTPRYLIKTRGQQVTLSCSPISGHRSVSWYQQTPGQGLQFLFEYFSETQRNKGNFPGRFSGRQFSNSRSEMNVSTLELGDSALYLCASSADRATNEKLFFGSGTQLSVL.

The V and J genes are TRBV7-2 and TRBJ2-3, with D perhaps matching TRBD1 (6 bases). V was clipped by 6 bases and J by 9 bases, with 16 bases between them. In germline, CDR1 is SGHTA, CDR2 FQGNSA. This CDR3 contains 13 residues. CDR3 protein: CASSSTGSQTQYF. The CDR3 DNA reads TGTGCCAGCAGTAGCACAGGGTCCCAAACGCAGTATTTT. The whole variable domain, filled in from reference TRBV7-2 and TRBJ2-3, reads GAGVSQSPSNKVTEKGKDVELRCDPISGHTALYWYRQSLGQGLEFLIYFQGNSAPDKSGLPSDRFSAERTGGSVSTLTIQRTQQEDSAVYLCASSSTGSQTQYFGPGTRLTVL.

The chain has TRBV7-6 and TRBJ1-2; no definite D call. The CDR3 is 14 amino acids. Germline-derived CDR1 and CDR2 are SGHVS and FNYEAQ. Trimming shortened V by 1 base and J by 4 bases, and 10 bases separated the two germline ends. The CDR3 DNA reads as TGTGCCAGCAGCTTAGAAGGAGGCAGCTATGGCTACACCTTC. This codes for CASSLEGGSYGYTF.

The chain is built from TRBV4-3 and TRBJ2-5; 10 bases map to TRBD2. Germline assignment: CDR1 LGHNA and CDR2 YSLEER. Trimming took 0 bases from V and 5 from J; bases not matched to a gene: 6. The CDR3 consists of 16 residues. CDR3 region: CASSQDWTSGTETQYF. In nucleotides, the CDR3 is TGCGCCAGCAGCCAAGATTGGACTAGCGGTACGGAGACCCAGTACTTC.

The chain carries TRBV14 and TRBJ2-7; TRBD1 is a possible D gene (5 bases). The germline gives CDR1 SGHDN, CDR2 FVKESK. V dropped 1 base and J dropped 0 bases, with 10 bases sitting between them. The CDR3 has 15 residues. CDR3 residues: CASSQVVDNSYEQYF. CDR3 nucleotide sequence: TGTGCCAGCAGCCAAGTGGTGGACAACTCCTACGAGCAGTACTTC. Complete variable domain (other parts from reference TRBV14 and TRBJ2-7): EAGVTQFPSHSVIEKGQTVTLRCDPISGHDNLYWYRRVMGKEIKFLLHFVKESKQDESGMPNNRFLAERTGGTYSTLKVQPAELEDSGVYFCASSQVVDNSYEQYFGPGTRLTVT.

This chain joins TRBV29-1 and TRBJ2-1, with D possibly being TRBD1 or TRBD2 (6 bases each). The CDR3 has 12 amino acids. V lost 4 bases and J 8 bases, leaving 12 bases between the germline ends. Germline V gives CDR1 SQVTM, CDR2 ANQGSEA. This CDR3 reads CSVGHREDEQFF. As DNA, the CDR3 is TGCAGCGTTGGACACAGGGAGGATGAGCAGTTCTTC.

This chain links TRBV29-1 with TRBJ2-7; 7 bases are shared with TRBD1. The trim removed 4 bases at V and 2 bases at J, leaving 2 bases unmatched. Germline V gene lookup returns CDR1 SQVTM and CDR2 ANQGSEA. CDR3 size: 12 residues. CDR3 sequence (DNA): TGCAGCGTTGGGACAGGAACCTACGAGCAGTACTTC. Its translation is CSVGTGTYEQYF.

V gene TRBV4-1 combines with J gene TRBJ2-3; D gene unclear. With 0 bases removed from V and 0 bases from J, the gap between germline ends came to 10 bases. In germline, CDR1 is MGHRA, CDR2 YSYEKL. This CDR3 region has 16 residues. CDR3: CASSQEVAASTDTQYF. CDR3 sequence (DNA): TGCGCCAGCAGCCAAGAGGTGGCGGCTAGCACAGATACGCAGTATTTT.

The sample holds one count of this clone. The V gene is TRBV12-5, the J gene TRBJ1-1; no reliable D call. The CDR3 has 11 amino acids. Germline CDR1 LGHNT, CDR2 FRNRAP. Trimming left V 4 bases short and J 1 base short, with 1 base between. CDR3 residues: CASGWNTEAFF. CDR3 nucleotides: TGTGCTAGTGGTTGGAACACTGAAGCTTTCTTT.

The J gene is TRBJ2-3, the V gene TRBV27; TRBD2 matches 9 bases. Germline CDR1 MNHEY, CDR2 SMNVEV (reference sequence). V shed 5 bases, J shed 4 bases, and the junction held 13 bases outside the gene matches. CDR3 length equals 17 residues. DNA for the CDR3: TGTGCCAGCAGTCGCTTGTTGAGCGGGGGGCCCGCAGATACGCAGTATTTT. Protein sequence: CASSRLLSGGPADTQYF.

V gene TRBV6-5 combines with J gene TRBJ2-7; D might be TRBD1 (5 bases). Germline V lookup: CDR1 MNHEY, CDR2 SVGAGI. The V end lost 2 bases, the J end lost 0 bases, and 8 bases lay between the germline ends. CDR3 length: 14 amino acids. The chain's CDR3 is CASSYGASSYEQYF. CDR3 in DNA: TGTGCCAGCAGTTACGGGGCAAGCTCCTACGAGCAGTACTTC.

This clone was picked up one time. The chain carries TRBV5-1 and TRBJ2-6, with D possibly being TRBD1 (6 bases). Trimming shortened V by 4 bases and J by 1 base, and 9 bases separated the two germline ends. The CDR3 length is 15 residues. Germline lookup yields CDR1 SGHRS and CDR2 YFSETQ. The CDR3 DNA reads TGCGCCAGCAGCCCCCAGGGGTCTGGGGCCAACGTCCTGACTTTC. Its protein product is CASSPQGSGANVLTF.

This chain connects TRBV9 to TRBJ2-1; 7 bases match TRBD2. The V and J ends lost 3 bases and 4 bases, in that order; junction bases with no gene match: 4. Germline CDR1 SGDLS, CDR2 YYNGEE. The CDR3 has 14 amino acids. CDR3 nucleotides: TGTGCCAGCAGCGCCCAACTAGCGTACAATGAGCAGTTCTTC. This sequence encodes CASSAQLAYNEQFF.

The chain recombines TRBV7-2 with TRBJ2-1; possibly TRBD2 for D (5 bases). CDR1 is SGHTA, CDR2 FQGNSA, per germline. Trimming pared 5 bases from V and 1 base from J, leaving 15 bases between. The CDR3 runs to 16 residues. This CDR3 is CASSPRVFGSYNEQFF. CDR3 nucleotides: TGTGCCAGCAGCCCGAGGGTGTTTGGGTCCTACAATGAGCAGTTCTTC.

As regards this clone: The junction departs from germline at one end; a sequencing error may be responsible. V gene TRBV7-7 combines with J gene TRBJ2-1; possibly TRBD2 for D (6 bases). Germline CDR1 reads SSHAT; CDR2 reads FNYEAQ (reference sequence). This CDR3 has 13 amino acids. The CDR3 coding sequence is TGTGCTAGCAGCTTTGCCGGGGGCAATGAGCAGTTCTTC. This encodes CASSFAGGNEQFF.